This is a list of T cell receptor beta chains from one sample in a study of shared clonotypes between healthy human individuals. Sequencing was performed with immunoSEQ multiplex PCR; in TCRdb, only in-frame clones are kept and a portion is missing. The sample has some 680,000 clones; around 78% are singletons. The sample consisted of memory CD4+ T cells sorted from blood. The source is a woman in her 30s in good health. The CDR3 runs from the conserved cysteine through the conserved F or W. A D gene is named only where the DNA matches it firmly. Part of the rows lack a size; the others show once, few, many or a class for expanded clones.

D gene	clone size	V gene	J gene	CDR3 length	CDR3 protein	CDR3 DNA
.	few	TRBV6-5	TRBJ1-6	15	CASSYSAAYNSPLHF	TGTGCCAGCAGTTACTCGGCTGCTTATAATTCACCCCTCCACTTT
TRBD2	.	TRBV5-4	TRBJ2-7	16	CASSLAGGLLSYEQYF	TGTGCCAGCAGCTTAGCGGGAGGGCTACTCTCCTACGAGCAGTACTTC
.	.	TRBV19	TRBJ2-3	14	CASSILGNTDTQYF	TGTGCCAGTAGTATACTCGGGAACACAGATACGCAGTATTTT
TRBD2	.	TRBV9	TRBJ2-1	15	CASSVSGSAHNEQFF	TGTGCCAGCAGCGTAAGCGGGAGCGCCCACAATGAGCAGTTCTTC
TRBD1	once	TRBV5-1	TRBJ2-2	15	CASSLDRVNTGELFF	TGCGCCAGCAGCCTGGACAGGGTTAACACCGGGGAGCTGTTTTTT
.	.	TRBV5-1	TRBJ2-3	14	CASKRGAGTDTQYF	TGCGCCAGCAAACGGGGAGCGGGCACAGATACGCAGTATTTT
TRBD1	.	TRBV5-1	TRBJ2-7	15	CASSQNGQGVDEQYF	TGCGCCAGCAGCCAGAACGGACAGGGAGTCGACGAGCAGTACTTC
.	many	TRBV5-1	TRBJ2-3	15	CASSAFARDTDTQYF	TGCGCCAGCAGCGCCTTTGCCAGGGACACAGATACGCAGTATTTT
.	.	TRBV5-6	TRBJ1-1	14	CASKSLDSGTEAFF	TGTGCCAGCAAGAGTCTGGACAGCGGCACTGAAGCTTTCTTT
.	once	TRBV10-1	TRBJ2-7	13	CASSAGQPYEQYF	TGCGCCAGCAGTGCGGGCCAGCCCTACGAGCAGTACTTC
.	few	TRBV28	TRBJ1-2	13	CASSFSRNYGYTF	TGTGCCAGCAGTTTTAGCAGGAACTATGGCTACACCTTC
.	.	TRBV7-2	TRBJ1-3	13	CASSLGLGDTIYF	TGTGCCAGCAGCTTAGGGTTGGGAGACACCATATATTTT
.	.	TRBV7-3	TRBJ2-1	14	CASSLRQENNEQFF	TGTGCCAGCAGCTTGCGACAGGAAAACAATGAGCAGTTCTTC
.	once	TRBV10-3	TRBJ1-2	14	CATNPVDSNYGYTF	TGTGCCACCAACCCCGTGGACAGCAACTATGGCTACACCTTC
.	.	TRBV11-2	TRBJ1-1	15	CASSLLSGPNTEAFF	TGTGCCAGCAGCTTATTATCGGGCCCGAACACTGAAGCTTTCTTT